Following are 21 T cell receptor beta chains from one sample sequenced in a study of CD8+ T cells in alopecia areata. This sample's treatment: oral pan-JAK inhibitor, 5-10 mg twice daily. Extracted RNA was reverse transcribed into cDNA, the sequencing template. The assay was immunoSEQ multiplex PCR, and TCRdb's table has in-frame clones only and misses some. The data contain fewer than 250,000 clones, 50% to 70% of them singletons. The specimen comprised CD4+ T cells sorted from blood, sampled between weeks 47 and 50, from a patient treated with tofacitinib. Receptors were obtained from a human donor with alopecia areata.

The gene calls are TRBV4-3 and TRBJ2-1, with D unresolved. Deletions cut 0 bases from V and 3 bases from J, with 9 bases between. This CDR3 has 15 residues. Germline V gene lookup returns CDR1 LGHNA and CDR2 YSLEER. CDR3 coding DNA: TGCGCCAGCAGCCAAGAGTATGGTTTCTACAATGAGCAGTTCTTC. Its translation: CASSQEYGFYNEQFF.

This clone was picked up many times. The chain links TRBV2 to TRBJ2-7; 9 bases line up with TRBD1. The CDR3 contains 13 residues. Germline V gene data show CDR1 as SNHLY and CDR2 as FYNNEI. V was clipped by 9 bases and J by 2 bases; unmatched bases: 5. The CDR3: CASSGQGTYEQYF. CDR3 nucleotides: TGTGCCAGTTCGGGACAGGGTACCTACGAGCAGTACTTC.

The CDR3 DNA reads TGTGCCAGCAGTTGGGACAGGGGGCGCGACACTGAAGCTTTCTTT. This gives the protein CASSWDRGRDTEAFF. The chain joins TRBV6-5 to TRBJ1-1; 12 bases align to TRBD1. The CDR3 contains 15 residues. Germline trimming cut 4 bases from V and 3 bases from J; bases unmatched to any gene: 3. Germline V lookup: CDR1 MNHEY, CDR2 SVGAGI.

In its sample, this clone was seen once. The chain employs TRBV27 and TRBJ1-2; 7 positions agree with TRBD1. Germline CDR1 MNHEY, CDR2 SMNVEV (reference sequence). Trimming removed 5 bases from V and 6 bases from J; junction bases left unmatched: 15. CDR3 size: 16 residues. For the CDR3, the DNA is TGTGCCAGCAGTCGACAGGGCGCACGCAATCAGCATGGCTACACCTTC. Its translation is CASSRQGARNQHGYTF.

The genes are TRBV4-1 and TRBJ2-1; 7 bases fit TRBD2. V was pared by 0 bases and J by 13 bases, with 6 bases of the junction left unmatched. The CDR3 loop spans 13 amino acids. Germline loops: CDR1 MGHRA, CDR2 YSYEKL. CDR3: CASSQDTGGPQFF. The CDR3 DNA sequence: TGCGCCAGCAGCCAAGATACGGGGGGACCCCAGTTCTTC.

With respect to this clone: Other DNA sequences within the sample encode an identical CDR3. The CDR3 DNA sequence: TGCAGCGTTGAACAGAGCACAGATACGCAGTATTTT. Amino acids: CSVEQSTDTQYF. This sequence joins TRBV29-1 and TRBJ2-3; D remains ambiguous. Deletions cut 2 bases from V and 0 bases from J, with 3 bases between. This CDR3 has 12 residues. Germline assignment: CDR1 SQVTM and CDR2 ANQGSEA.

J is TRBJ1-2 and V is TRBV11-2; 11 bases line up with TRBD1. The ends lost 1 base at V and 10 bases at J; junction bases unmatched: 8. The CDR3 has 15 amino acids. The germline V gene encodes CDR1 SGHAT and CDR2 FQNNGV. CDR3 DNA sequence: TGTGCCAGCAGCTTAGGCGGGACAGGGGGAAGCGTCTACACCTTC. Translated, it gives CASSLGGTGGSVYTF.

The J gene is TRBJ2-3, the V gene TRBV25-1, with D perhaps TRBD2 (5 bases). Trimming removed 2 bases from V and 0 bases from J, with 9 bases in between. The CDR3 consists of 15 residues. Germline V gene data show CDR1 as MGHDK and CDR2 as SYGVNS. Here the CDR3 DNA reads TGTGCCAGCAGTGAAGAGGGTCCTAGCACAGATACGCAGTATTTT. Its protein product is CASSEEGPSTDTQYF.

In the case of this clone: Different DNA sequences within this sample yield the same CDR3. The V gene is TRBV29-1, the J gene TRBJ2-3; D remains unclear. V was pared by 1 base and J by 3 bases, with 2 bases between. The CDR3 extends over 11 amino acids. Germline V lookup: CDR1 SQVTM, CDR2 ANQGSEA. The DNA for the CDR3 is TGCAGCGTTGAAGGGACAGATACGCAGTATTTT. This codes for CSVEGTDTQYF.

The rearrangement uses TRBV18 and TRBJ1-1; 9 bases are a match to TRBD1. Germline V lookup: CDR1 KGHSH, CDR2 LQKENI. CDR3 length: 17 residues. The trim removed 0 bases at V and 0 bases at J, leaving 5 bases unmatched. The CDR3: CASSPPGTGFMNTEAFF. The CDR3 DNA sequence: TGTGCCAGCTCACCACCCGGGACAGGGTTTATGAACACTGAAGCTTTCTTT.

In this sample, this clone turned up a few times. CDR3 region: CAWSPHGGGYTF. The CDR3 nucleotides read TGTGCCTGGAGTCCCCACGGGGGTGGCTACACCTTC. V usage is TRBV30 and J usage is TRBJ1-2, with D possibly matching TRBD1 (5 bases). The length of the CDR3 is 12 residues. CDR1 is GTSNPN, CDR2 SVGIG, per germline (reference sequence). Trimming removed 2 bases from V and 7 bases from J, with 11 bases in between.

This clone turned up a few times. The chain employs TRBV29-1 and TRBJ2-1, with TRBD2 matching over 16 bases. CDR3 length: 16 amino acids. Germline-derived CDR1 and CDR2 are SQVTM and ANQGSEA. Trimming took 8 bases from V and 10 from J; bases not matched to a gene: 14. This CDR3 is CSTQYGTSGGAGEQFF. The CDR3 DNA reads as TGCAGCACACAATATGGGACTAGCGGGGGGGCCGGCGAGCAGTTCTTC.

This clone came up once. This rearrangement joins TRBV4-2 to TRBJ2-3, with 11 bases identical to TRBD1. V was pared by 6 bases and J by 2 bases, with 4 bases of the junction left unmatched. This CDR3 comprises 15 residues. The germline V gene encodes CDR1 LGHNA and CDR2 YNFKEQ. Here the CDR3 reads CASRRDRGTTDTQYF. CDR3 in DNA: TGTGCCAGCAGGAGGGACAGGGGGACCACAGATACGCAGTATTTT.

This CDR3 is CASSHRRGLHTEAFF. The CDR3 nucleotides read TGTGCCAGCAGCCACCGGCGTGGACTACACACTGAAGCTTTCTTT. V is TRBV11-1 and J is TRBJ1-1; D is unresolved. Germline V gene lookup returns CDR1 SGHAT and CDR2 FQDESV (reference sequence). V was trimmed by 5 bases and J by 3 bases, leaving 16 bases between them. The CDR3 contains 15 residues.

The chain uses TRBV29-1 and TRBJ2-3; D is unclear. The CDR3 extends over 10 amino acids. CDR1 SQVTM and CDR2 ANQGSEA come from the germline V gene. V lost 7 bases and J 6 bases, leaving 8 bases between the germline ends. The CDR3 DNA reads TGCAGCGGGTACTCGGATACGCAGTATTTT. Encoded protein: CSGYSDTQYF.

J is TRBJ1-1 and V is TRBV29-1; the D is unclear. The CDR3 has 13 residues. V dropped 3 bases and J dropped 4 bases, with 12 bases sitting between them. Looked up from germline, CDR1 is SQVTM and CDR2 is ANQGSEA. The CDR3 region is CSVERQVGTEAFF. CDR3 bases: TGCAGCGTTGAGCGCCAAGTGGGCACTGAAGCTTTCTTT.

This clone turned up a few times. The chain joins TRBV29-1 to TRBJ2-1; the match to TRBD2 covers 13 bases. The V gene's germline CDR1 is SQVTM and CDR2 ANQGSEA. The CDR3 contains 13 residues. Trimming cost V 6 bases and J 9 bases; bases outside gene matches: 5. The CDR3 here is CSVLLAGGVEQFF. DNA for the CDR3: TGCAGCGTATTACTAGCGGGGGGGGTTGAGCAGTTCTTC.

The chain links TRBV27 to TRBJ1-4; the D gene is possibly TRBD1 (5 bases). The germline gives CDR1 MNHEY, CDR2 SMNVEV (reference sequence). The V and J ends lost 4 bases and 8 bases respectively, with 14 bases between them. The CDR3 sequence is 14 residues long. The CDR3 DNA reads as TGTGCCAGCAGTTACCAGAGGGGACGGGAAAAACTGTTTTTT. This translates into CASSYQRGREKLFF.

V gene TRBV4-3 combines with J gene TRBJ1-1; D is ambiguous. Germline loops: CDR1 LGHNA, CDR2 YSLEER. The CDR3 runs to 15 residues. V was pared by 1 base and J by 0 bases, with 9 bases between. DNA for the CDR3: TGCGCCAGCAGCCAAGCGGGCAGTTTGAACACTGAAGCTTTCTTT. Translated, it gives CASSQAGSLNTEAFF.

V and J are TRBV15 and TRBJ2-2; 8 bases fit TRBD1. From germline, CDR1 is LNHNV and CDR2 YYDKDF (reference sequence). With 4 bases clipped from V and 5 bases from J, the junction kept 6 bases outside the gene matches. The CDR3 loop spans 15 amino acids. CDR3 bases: TGTGCCACCAGCAAGGACAGGGTTTGGACCGGGGAGCTGTTTTTT. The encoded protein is CATSKDRVWTGELFF.

In nucleotides, the CDR3 is TGTGCCAGCAGTTTGACGGCTTCCTACGAGCAGTACTTC. This sequence encodes CASSLTASYEQYF. The V and J genes are TRBV2 and TRBJ2-7; D uncertain. The germline V and J ends were trimmed by 5 bases and 1 base, with 9 bases remaining between them. The CDR3 has 13 amino acids. Looked up from germline, CDR1 is SNHLY and CDR2 is FYNNEI.